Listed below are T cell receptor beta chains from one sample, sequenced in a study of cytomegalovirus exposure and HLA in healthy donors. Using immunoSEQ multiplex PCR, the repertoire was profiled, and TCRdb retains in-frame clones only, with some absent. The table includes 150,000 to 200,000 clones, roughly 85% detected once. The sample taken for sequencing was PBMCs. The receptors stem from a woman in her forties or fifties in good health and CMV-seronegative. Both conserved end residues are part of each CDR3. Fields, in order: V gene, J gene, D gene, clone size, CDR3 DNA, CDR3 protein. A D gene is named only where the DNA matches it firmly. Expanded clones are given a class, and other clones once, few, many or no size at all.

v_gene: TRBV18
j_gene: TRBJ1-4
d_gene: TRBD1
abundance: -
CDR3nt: TGTGCCAGCTCACCGACAGGGGCTAATGAAAAACTGTTTTTT
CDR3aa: CASSPTGANEKLFF

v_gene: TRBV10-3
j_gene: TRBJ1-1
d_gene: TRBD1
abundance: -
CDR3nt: TGTGCCACCGCGGGACAGGGGAACACTGAAGCTTTCTTT
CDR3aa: CATAGQGNTEAFF

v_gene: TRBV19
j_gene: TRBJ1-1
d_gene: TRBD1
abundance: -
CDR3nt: TGTGCCAGTAGCCCCGGGGACAGGGGGCAGTACACTGAAGCTTTCTTT
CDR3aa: CASSPGDRGQYTEAFF

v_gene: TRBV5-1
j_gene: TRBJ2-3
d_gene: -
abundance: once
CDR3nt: TGCGCCAGTACCCGCCAGGGGACACCGAGCACAGATACGCAGTATTTT
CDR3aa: CASTRQGTPSTDTQYF

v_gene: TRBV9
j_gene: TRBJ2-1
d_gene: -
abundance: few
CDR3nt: TGTGCCAGCAGGGGTCCGGGACACCAAGGCAATGAGCAGTTCTTC
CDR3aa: CASRGPGHQGNEQFF

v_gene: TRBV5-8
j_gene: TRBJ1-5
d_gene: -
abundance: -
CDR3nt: TGTGCCAGCAGCGGACAGTTCAATCAGCCCCAGCATTTT
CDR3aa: CASSGQFNQPQHF

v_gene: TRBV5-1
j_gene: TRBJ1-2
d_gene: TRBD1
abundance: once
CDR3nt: TGCGCCAGCAGCTTGACCCCTACAGGGGAGAATGGCTACACCTTC
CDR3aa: CASSLTPTGENGYTF

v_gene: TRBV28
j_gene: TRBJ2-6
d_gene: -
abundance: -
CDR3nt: TGTGCCTCCCTAACCCACCTCTCTGGGGCCAACGTCCTGACTTTC
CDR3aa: CASLTHLSGANVLTF

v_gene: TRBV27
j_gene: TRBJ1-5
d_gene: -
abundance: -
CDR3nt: TGTGCCAGCAGTTTTCGGGGGGACGGTCAGCCCCAGCATTTT
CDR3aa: CASSFRGDGQPQHF

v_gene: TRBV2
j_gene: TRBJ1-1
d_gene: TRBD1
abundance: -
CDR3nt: TGTGCCAGCAGTCGACAGGGGAACACTGAAGCTTTCTTT
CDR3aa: CASSRQGNTEAFF

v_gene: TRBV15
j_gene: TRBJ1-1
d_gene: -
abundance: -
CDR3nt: TGTGCCACCAGTCGGGAACGGGGGAACACTGAAGCTTTCTTT
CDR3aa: CATSRERGNTEAFF

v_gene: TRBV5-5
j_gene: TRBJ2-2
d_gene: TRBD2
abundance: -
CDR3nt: TGTGCCAGCAGCTCACGGGGGGTGTCGACCGGGGAGCTGTTTTTT
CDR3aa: CASSSRGVSTGELFF

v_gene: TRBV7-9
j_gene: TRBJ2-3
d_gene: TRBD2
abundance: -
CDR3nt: TGTGCCAGCAGCAGAGGACTAGCGGGCACAGATACGCAGTATTTT
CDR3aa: CASSRGLAGTDTQYF

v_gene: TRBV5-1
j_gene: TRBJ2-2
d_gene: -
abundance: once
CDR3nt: TGCGCCAGCAGCTTGTCGGCGACTAACACCGGGGAGCTGTTTTTT
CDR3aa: CASSLSATNTGELFF

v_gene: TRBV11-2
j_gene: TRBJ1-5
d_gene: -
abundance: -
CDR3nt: TGTGCCAGCAGCTTAGACAGGGGTCAGCCCCAGCATTTT
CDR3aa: CASSLDRGQPQHF

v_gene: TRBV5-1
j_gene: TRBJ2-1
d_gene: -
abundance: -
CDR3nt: TGCGCCAGCAGCCCGGATCAGATCCGAGGCAATGAGCAGTTCTTC
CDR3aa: CASSPDQIRGNEQFF

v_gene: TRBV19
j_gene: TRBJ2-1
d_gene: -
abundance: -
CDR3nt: TGTGCCAGTAGTATTCCTCCCTACAATGAGCAGTTCTTC
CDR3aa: CASSIPPYNEQFF

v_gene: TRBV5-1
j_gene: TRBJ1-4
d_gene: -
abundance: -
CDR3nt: TGCGCCAGCAGCGCAGGACAGACCAATTACCGTAATGAAAAACTGTTTTTT
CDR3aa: CASSAGQTNYRNEKLFF

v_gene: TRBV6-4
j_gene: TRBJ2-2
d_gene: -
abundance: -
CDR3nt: TGTGCCAGCAGTGACCGGGTCGGCAGGGGATTGGCCGGGGAGCTGTTTTTT
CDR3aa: CASSDRVGRGLAGELFF

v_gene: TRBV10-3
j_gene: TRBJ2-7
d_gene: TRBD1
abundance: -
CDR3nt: TGTGCCATCAGCCCAGGCGGGACAGGGACCTCCTACGAGCAGTACTTC
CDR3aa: CAISPGGTGTSYEQYF

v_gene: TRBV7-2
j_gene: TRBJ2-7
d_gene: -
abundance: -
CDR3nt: TGTGCCAGCAGCTTAGTGTCCCAGAACGAGCAGTACTTC
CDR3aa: CASSLVSQNEQYF

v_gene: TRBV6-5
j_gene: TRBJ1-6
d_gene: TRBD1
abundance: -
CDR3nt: TGTGCCAGCAGATCCCGGGGGACAGCAGATTCACCCCTCCACTTT
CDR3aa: CASRSRGTADSPLHF

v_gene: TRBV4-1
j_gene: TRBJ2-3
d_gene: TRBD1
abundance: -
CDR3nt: TGCGCCAGCAGCCAAGAAGGACAGGGATTAGATACGCAGTATTTT
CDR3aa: CASSQEGQGLDTQYF

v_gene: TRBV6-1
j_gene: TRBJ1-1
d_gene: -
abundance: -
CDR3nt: TGTGCCAGCAGTGAAAGTCGCCAGGGCCACACTGAAGCTTTCTTT
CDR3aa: CASSESRQGHTEAFF

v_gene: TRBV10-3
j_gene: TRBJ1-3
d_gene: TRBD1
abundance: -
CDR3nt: TGTGCCATCAGTGAGTCGATGGGACAGTCAGCCTCTGGAAACACCATATATTTT
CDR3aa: CAISESMGQSASGNTIYF

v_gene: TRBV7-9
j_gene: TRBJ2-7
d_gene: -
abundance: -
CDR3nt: TGTGCCAGCAGCCGAGGGAAGGGGGTTAGCTCCTACGAGCAGTACTTC
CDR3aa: CASSRGKGVSSYEQYF

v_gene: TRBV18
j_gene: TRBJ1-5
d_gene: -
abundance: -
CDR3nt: TGTGCCAGCTCACCCCAATCGCGGTATAGCAATCAGCCCCAGCATTTT
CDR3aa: CASSPQSRYSNQPQHF

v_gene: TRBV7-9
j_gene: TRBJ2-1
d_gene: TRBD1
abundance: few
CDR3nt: TGTGCCAGCAGCTTAAGAGGGGGCGTTCGGGACAATGAGCAGTTCTTC
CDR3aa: CASSLRGGVRDNEQFF

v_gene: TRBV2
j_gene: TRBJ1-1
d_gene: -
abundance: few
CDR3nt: TGTGCCAGCAGTTCCTCTGGGGGGGCAAACACTGAAGCTTTCTTT
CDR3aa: CASSSSGGANTEAFF

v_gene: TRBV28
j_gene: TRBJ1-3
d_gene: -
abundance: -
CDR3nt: TGTGCCAGCCGCAGGTTCTCTGGAAACACCATATATTTT
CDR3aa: CASRRFSGNTIYF

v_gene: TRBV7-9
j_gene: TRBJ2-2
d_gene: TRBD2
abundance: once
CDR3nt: TGTGCCAGCAGACCCCAGGGACTAGCGAACACCGGGGAGCTGTTTTTT
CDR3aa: CASRPQGLANTGELFF

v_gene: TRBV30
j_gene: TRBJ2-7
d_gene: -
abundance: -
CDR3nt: TGTGCCTGGGCGGTTAATCGGCCCCACGAGCAGTACTTC
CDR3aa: CAWAVNRPHEQYF

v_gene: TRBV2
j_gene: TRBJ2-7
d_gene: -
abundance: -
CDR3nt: TGTGCCAGCACTAATGACAGGAGCTCCTACGAGCAGTACTTC
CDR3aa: CASTNDRSSYEQYF

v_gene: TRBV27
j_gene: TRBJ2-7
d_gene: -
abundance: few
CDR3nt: TGTGCCAGCAGCCCTACAGGGACCTACGAGCAGTACTTC
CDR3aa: CASSPTGTYEQYF

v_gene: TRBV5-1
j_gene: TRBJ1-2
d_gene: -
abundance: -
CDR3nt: TGCGCCAGCAGCCGGGTAGCGGCTAACTATGGCTACACCTTC
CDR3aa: CASSRVAANYGYTF

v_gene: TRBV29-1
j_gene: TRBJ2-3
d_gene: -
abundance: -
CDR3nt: TGCAGCGTTGAGGCGGGTACCACAGATACGCAGTATTTT
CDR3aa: CSVEAGTTDTQYF

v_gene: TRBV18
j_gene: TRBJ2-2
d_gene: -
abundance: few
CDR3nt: TGTGCCAGCTCATCGTCGGGGAGTAACACCGGGGAGCTGTTTTTT
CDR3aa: CASSSSGSNTGELFF

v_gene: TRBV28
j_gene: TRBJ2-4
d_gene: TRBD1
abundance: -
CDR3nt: TGTGCCTTGGGGGACAGGGCGAAAAACATTCAGTACTTC
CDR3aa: CALGDRAKNIQYF

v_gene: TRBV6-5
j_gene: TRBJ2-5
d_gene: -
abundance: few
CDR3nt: TGTGCCAGCAGTTACTCGACCGTGGAGGGGCCAGAGACCCAGTACTTC
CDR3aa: CASSYSTVEGPETQYF

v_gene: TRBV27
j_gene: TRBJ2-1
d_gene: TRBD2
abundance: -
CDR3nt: TGTGCCAGCGGACTAGCGGGAGGCGGTGAGCAGTTCTTC
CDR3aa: CASGLAGGGEQFF

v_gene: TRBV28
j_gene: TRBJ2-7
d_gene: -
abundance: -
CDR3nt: TGTGCCAGCAGTTTCCAACAGGGCTATACTACGTACGAGCAGTACTTC
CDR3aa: CASSFQQGYTTYEQYF